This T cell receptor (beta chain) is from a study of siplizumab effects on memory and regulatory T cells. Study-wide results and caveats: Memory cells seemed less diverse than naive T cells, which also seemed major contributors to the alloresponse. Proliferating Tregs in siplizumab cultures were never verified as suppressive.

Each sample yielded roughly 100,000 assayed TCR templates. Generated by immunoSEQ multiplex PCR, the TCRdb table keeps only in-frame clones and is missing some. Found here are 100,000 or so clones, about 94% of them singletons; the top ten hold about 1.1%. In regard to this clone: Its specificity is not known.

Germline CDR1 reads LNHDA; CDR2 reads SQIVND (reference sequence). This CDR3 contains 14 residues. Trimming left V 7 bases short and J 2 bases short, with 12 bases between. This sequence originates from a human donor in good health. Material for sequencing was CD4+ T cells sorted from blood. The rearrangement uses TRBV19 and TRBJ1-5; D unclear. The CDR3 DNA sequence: TGTGCCAGTACTTTCGGCGCCCGCAATCAGCCCCAGCATTTT. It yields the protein CASTFGARNQPQHF.